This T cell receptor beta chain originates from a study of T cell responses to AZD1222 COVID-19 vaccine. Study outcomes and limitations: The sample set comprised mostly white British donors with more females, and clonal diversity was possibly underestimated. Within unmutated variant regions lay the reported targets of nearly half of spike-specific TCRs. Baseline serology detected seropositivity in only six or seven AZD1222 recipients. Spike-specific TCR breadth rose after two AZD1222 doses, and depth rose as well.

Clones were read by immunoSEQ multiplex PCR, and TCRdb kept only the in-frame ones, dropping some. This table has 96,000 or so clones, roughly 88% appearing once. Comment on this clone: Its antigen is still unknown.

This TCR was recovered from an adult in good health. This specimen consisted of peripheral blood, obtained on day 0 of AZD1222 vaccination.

CDR3 amino acids: CASSSRQGIHEQFF. CDR3 nucleotides: TGTGCCAGCAGCTCACGGCAGGGTATCCATGAGCAGTTCTTC. The rearrangement links TRBV7-9 to TRBJ2-1, with a weak D call TRBD1 (5 bases). From germline, CDR1 is SEHNR and CDR2 FQNEAQ (reference sequence). Between the trimmed V and J ends, which lost 4 bases and 8 bases, there was a span of 15 bases. The CDR3 covers 14 residues.